The TCR beta chain described here comes from a study of early stage breast cancer tumors. Clones were read by immunoSEQ multiplex PCR, and TCRdb kept only the in-frame ones, dropping some. Of 39,000 or so clones listed, around two thirds are singletons. Sequenced material: blood. This sequence originates from a person between 50 and 60 years old with breast cancer.

The CDR3 bases are TGCGCCAGCCTTAACAGGGGGTCCGACCCGAATGAAAAACTGTTTTTT. It specifies CASLNRGSDPNEKLFF. The chain has TRBV23-1 and TRBJ1-4; 8 bases align to TRBD1. TRBV23-1 is given ORF status, its function remaining uncertain. The CDR3 covers 16 residues. V gave up 8 bases and J gave up 5 bases; unmatched junction bases: 13.